A single sample is the source of the 27 T cell receptor beta chains below, sequenced in a study of cytomegalovirus exposure and HLA in healthy donors. Primers: 60 Vbeta forward and 13 Jbeta reverse. Some clones are missing from TCRdb's copy, which holds only in-frame ones; the method was immunoSEQ multiplex PCR. The data contain 150,000 to 200,000 clones, approximately 80% of them singletons. Specimen: PBMCs. The receptors come from a woman between 40 and 50 years old in good health and CMV-seropositive.

The chain is built from TRBV5-6 and TRBJ2-3; 7 positions match TRBD2. Germline-derived CDR1 and CDR2 are SGHDT and YYEEEE. This CDR3 is built from 15 residues. With 1 base clipped from V and 2 bases from J, the junction kept 4 bases outside the gene matches. CDR3 loop: CASSLSGGPTDTQYF. The CDR3 DNA follows: TGTGCCAGCAGCTTGTCGGGAGGCCCCACAGATACGCAGTATTTT.

The rearrangement joins TRBV7-2 to TRBJ2-7, with TRBD2 identical over 11 bases. The CDR3 has 14 amino acids. Looked up from germline, CDR1 is SGHTA and CDR2 is FQGNSA. V was clipped by 5 bases and J by 3 bases; unmatched bases: 3. CDR3 nucleotides: TGTGCCAGCAGCCGGGGACTAGCGGACTACGAGCAGTACTTC. This codes for CASSRGLADYEQYF.

This clone was detected once. The chain carries TRBV7-2 and TRBJ1-5; 10 bases align to TRBD1. V lost 5 bases to trimming and J lost 10 bases; unmatched junction nucleotides: 8. CDR1 and CDR2 from the germline V gene are SGHTA and FQGNSA. The CDR3 loop spans 14 amino acids. CDR3: CASSTDRGSQPQHF. In DNA, the CDR3 is TGTGCCAGCAGCACGGACAGGGGGAGTCAACCCCAGCATTTT.

The rearrangement joins TRBV28 to TRBJ2-5; 8 nucleotides match TRBD1. Looked up from germline, CDR1 is MDHEN and CDR2 is SYDVKM. The CDR3 covers 12 residues. V was clipped by 9 bases and J by 11 bases; unmatched bases: 11. In DNA, the CDR3 is TGTGCCAGTGGGTCCAGGGGGCTGGAGCAGTACTTC. Residues: CASGSRGLEQYF. Based on the CDR3 plus reference TRBV28 and TRBJ2-5, the full variable domain is DVKVTQSSRYLVKRTGEKVFLECVQDMDHENMFWYRQDPGLGLRLIYFSYDVKMKEKGDIPEGYSVSREKKERFSLILESASTNQTSMYLCASGSRGLEQYFGPGTRLLVL.

The V and J genes are TRBV7-2 and TRBJ1-6, with D unresolved. The CDR3 has 15 residues. CDR1 is SGHTA and CDR2 is FQGNSA in the germline V gene. Between the trimmed V and J ends, which lost 0 bases and 8 bases, there was a span of 11 bases. CDR3 protein: CASSLAAGVDSPLHF. The CDR3 coding sequence is TGTGCCAGCAGCTTAGCGGCGGGAGTAGATTCACCCCTCCACTTT.

The chain joins TRBV18 to TRBJ2-2; unclear D gene. This CDR3 has 16 amino acids. V lost 0 bases and J 4 bases, leaving 12 bases between the germline ends. CDR1 is KGHSH, CDR2 LQKENI, per germline. CDR3 sequence reads: CASSPPATGLTGELFF. The CDR3 region has the DNA TGTGCCAGCTCACCACCGGCCACGGGTCTCACCGGGGAGCTGTTTTTT. Complete variable domain (other parts from reference TRBV18 and TRBJ2-2): NAGVMQNPRHLVRRRGQEARLRCSPMKGHSHVYWYRQLPEEGLKFMVYLQKENIIDESGMPKERFSAEFPKEGPSILRIQQVVRGDSAAYFCASSPPATGLTGELFFGEGSRLTVL.

The V call is TRBV5-1, the J call TRBJ2-6; the match to TRBD1 covers 12 bases. The V segment lost 4 bases and the J segment 2 bases; nucleotides outside the gene matches: 4. The germline V gene has CDR1 SGHRS and CDR2 YFSETQ. The CDR3 contains 17 residues. CDR3 DNA: TGCGCCAGCAGCAGAGGGACAGGGGGCCCTGGGGCCAACGTCCTGACTTTC. This encodes CASSRGTGGPGANVLTF.

As for this clone: A junction boundary mismatches the germline segment, possibly from a read error. The chain recombines TRBV29-1 with TRBJ1-2; 8 bases line up with TRBD1. Looked up from germline, CDR1 is SQVTM and CDR2 is ANQGSEA. The CDR3 sequence is 14 residues long. The CDR3 reads CSATSGQGGYGHTF. CDR3 bases: TGCAGCGCCACGTCCGGACAGGGCGGCTATGGCCACACCTTC.

The chain is built from TRBV15 and TRBJ2-1, with 9 bases matching TRBD1. V was clipped by 3 bases and J by 2 bases; unmatched bases: 2. This CDR3 comprises 15 residues. The germline CDR1 and CDR2 sequences are LNHNV and YYDKDF (reference sequence). CDR3 DNA: TGTGCCACCAGCAGTAACAGGGGGCCCTACAATGAGCAGTTCTTC. Amino acids: CATSSNRGPYNEQFF. Supplemented by reference TRBV15 and TRBJ2-1, the full variable domain reads DAMVIQNPRYQVTQFGKPVTLSCSQTLNHNVMYWYQQKSSQAPKLLFHYYDKDFNNEADTPDNFQSRRPNTSFCFLDIRSPGLGDTAMYLCATSSNRGPYNEQFFGPGTRLTVL.

V is TRBV11-2 and J is TRBJ2-7; the match to TRBD1 covers 7 bases. Per germline, CDR1 SGHAT and CDR2 FQNNGV. Trimming cost V 1 base and J 4 bases; bases outside gene matches: 4. The CDR3 consists of 14 residues. The CDR3 reads CASSLGRGQYEQYF. Here the CDR3 DNA reads TGTGCCAGCAGCTTAGGAAGGGGGCAGTACGAGCAGTACTTC.

With respect to this clone: At the DNA level, this CDR3 is encoded by other sequences in the same sample as well. The chain has TRBV6-5 and TRBJ1-1, with D perhaps matching TRBD1 (6 bases). The V gene's germline CDR1 is MNHEY and CDR2 SVGAGI. Trimming pared 5 bases from V and 7 bases from J, leaving 20 bases between. CDR3 length equals 15 residues. The CDR3 is CASSPGQGLDNEAFF. Written as DNA, the CDR3 is TGTGCCAGCAGTCCGGGGCAGGGGCTGGACAATGAAGCTTTCTTT.

A note on this clone: Mismatch with germline at one junction end may stem from a read error. This chain links TRBV11-2 with TRBJ1-4; 9 positions agree with TRBD1. The CDR3 runs 12 residues. The germline gives CDR1 SGHAT, CDR2 FQNNGV. The CDR3 protein is CASSSRTGGAVF. CDR3 bases: TGTGCCAGCAGCTCCCGAACAGGGGGCGCAGTTTTT.

The table lists this clone with a few counts. The V gene is TRBV7-9, the J gene TRBJ1-3; D gene unclear. This CDR3 is built from 16 residues. Trimming pared 4 bases from V and 3 bases from J, leaving 16 bases between. CDR1 and CDR2 (germline): SEHNR, FQNEAQ (reference sequence). The CDR3 region is CASSSSFRVFGNTIYF. The DNA of the CDR3 is TGTGCCAGCAGCTCCAGCTTTCGGGTCTTTGGAAACACCATATATTTT.

The rearrangement links TRBV21-1 to TRBJ1-3; whether TRBD1, the table's D call, matches the DNA was not checked. TRBV21-1 is listed as a pseudogene. The CDR3 runs to 13 residues. CDR3 sequence reads: CASSKAGAVTIYF. As DNA, the CDR3 is TGTGCCAGCAGCAAAGCAGGGGCCGTCACCATATATTTT.

The chain links TRBV21-1 to TRBJ1-5. TRBV21-1 is termed a pseudogene. The CDR3 length is 15 residues. In DNA, the CDR3 is TGTGCCAGCAGCAAACGGGGCGGGAACAATCAGCCCCAGCATTTT. Translating it yields CASSKRGGNNQPQHF.

The V and J genes are TRBV5-8 and TRBJ2-7; D might be TRBD1 (6 bases). The CDR3 totals 16 residues. Between the trimmed V and J ends, which lost 2 bases and 3 bases, there was a span of 18 bases. Germline V gene sequence: CDR1 SGHTS, CDR2 YDEGEE. CDR3 DNA sequence: TGTGCCAGCAGCTTCGCCCGATCACAGGGTAACTACGAGCAGTACTTC. It encodes CASSFARSQGNYEQYF. The full variable domain, its missing parts supplied by reference TRBV5-8 and TRBJ2-7, is EAGVTQSPTHLIKTRGQQATLRCSPISGHTSVYWYQQALGLGLQFLLWYDEGEERNRGNFPPRFSGRQFPNYSSELNVNALELEDSALYLCASSFARSQGNYEQYFGPGTRLTVT.

This sequence joins TRBV5-6 and TRBJ2-2, with D possibly TRBD1 on 6 matching bases. V lost 4 bases and J lost 6, with 10 bases in between. CDR1 SGHDT and CDR2 YYEEEE come from the germline V gene. The CDR3 is 13 residues long. This CDR3 is CASSPQGPGELFF. The CDR3 region has the DNA TGTGCCAGCAGCCCACAGGGCCCCGGGGAGCTGTTTTTT. The variable domain in full, completed from reference TRBV5-6 and TRBJ2-2, reads DAGVTQSPTHLIKTRGQQVTLRCSPKSGHDTVSWYQQALGQGPQFIFQYYEEEERQRGNFPDRFSGHQFPNYSSELNVNALLLGDSALYLCASSPQGPGELFFGEGSRLTVL.

This clone has more than one count but fewer than ten. Other DNA sequences in this specimen translate into the identical CDR3. The CDR3 sequence: CASSLTGGNEKLFF. CDR3 in DNA: TGCGCCAGCAGCTTGACGGGGGGTAATGAAAAACTGTTTTTT. The V gene is TRBV5-1, the J gene TRBJ1-4; a possible D gene is TRBD1 (5 bases). This CDR3 is 14 amino acids long. Germline CDR1 SGHRS, CDR2 YFSETQ. Between the trimmed V and J ends, which lost 1 base and 4 bases, there was a span of 8 bases.

The chain couples TRBV7-2 to TRBJ2-5; tentatively, D is TRBD2 (6 bases). The V end was cut by 6 bases, the J end by 1 base, with 9 bases between. Germline CDR1 and CDR2: SGHTA and FQGNSA. This CDR3 spans 13 amino acids. The CDR3 nucleotides are TGTGCCAGCAGTCGGGGGTCCCAAGAGACCCAGTACTTC. It codes for CASSRGSQETQYF.

The rearrangement joins TRBV4-3 to TRBJ2-7; 7 nucleotides align to TRBD2. The CDR3 spans 18 residues. Germline values: CDR1 LGHNA, CDR2 YSLEER. The junction had 18 bases not matched to a gene; V was cut back by 1 base and J by 6 bases. The CDR3 DNA follows: TGCGCCAGCAGCCAAGTTGGGGGTGGGGAAGCTAGCGGAGGCGAGCAGTACTTC. It encodes CASSQVGGGEASGGEQYF.

The chain uses TRBV5-1 and TRBJ2-7, with D hard to call. The length of the CDR3 is 14 residues. Germline V gives CDR1 SGHRS, CDR2 YFSETQ. Trimming took off 0 bases at V and 4 bases at J, with 11 bases between the two ends. The CDR3 DNA sequence: TGCGCCAGCAGCTTGGGACCGACACGGTACGAGCAGTACTTC. Amino acids: CASSLGPTRYEQYF.

The chain is built from TRBV7-9 and TRBJ2-5, with 11 bases identical to TRBD1. This CDR3 contains 16 residues. V lost 4 bases, J lost 2 bases, and 6 bases stayed unmatched. Germline values: CDR1 SEHNR, CDR2 FQNEAQ (reference sequence). CDR3 sequence reads: CASSSGQGAHQETQYF. The DNA of the CDR3 is TGTGCCAGCAGCTCAGGACAGGGGGCCCATCAAGAGACCCAGTACTTC.

This CDR3 reads CASRNRDTGGGKLFF. The CDR3, as DNA: TGTGCCAGCAGAAACAGGGACACCGGAGGTGGAAAACTGTTTTTT. The chain is built from TRBV7-9 and TRBJ1-4; D possibly corresponds to TRBD1 (6 bases). CDR1 and CDR2 from the germline V gene are SEHNR and FQNEAQ (reference sequence). Deletions cut 6 bases from V and 10 bases from J, with 21 bases between. The CDR3 covers 15 residues. The full variable domain, completed using reference TRBV7-9 and TRBJ1-4, is DTGVSQNPRHKITKRGQNVTFRCDPISEHNRLYWYRQTLGQGPEFLTYFQNEAQLEKSRLLSDRFSAERPKGSFSTLEIQRTEQGDSAMYLCASRNRDTGGGKLFFGSGTQLSVL.

Concerning this clone: Additional DNA sequences in this sample encode the identical CDR3. V usage is TRBV4-3 and J usage is TRBJ1-2; D gene unclear. The germline V gene has CDR1 LGHNA and CDR2 YSLEER. Between the trimmed V and J ends, which lost 0 bases and 2 bases, there was a span of 4 bases. The CDR3 extends over 13 amino acids. CDR3 DNA: TGCGCCAGCAGCCAAGATTTAAACTATGGCTACACCTTC. It codes for CASSQDLNYGYTF.

As for this clone: This specimen includes other DNA sequences encoding the same CDR3. J is TRBJ2-5 and V is TRBV5-4, with 7 positions matching TRBD2. Germline CDR1 and CDR2: SGHNT and YYREEE (reference sequence). The CDR3 loop spans 14 amino acids. V lost 0 bases, J lost 4 bases, and 3 bases stayed unmatched. The CDR3 protein is CASSLASGGETQYF. The CDR3 region has the DNA TGTGCCAGCAGCTTGGCCTCGGGAGGAGAGACCCAGTACTTC. Together with reference TRBV5-4 and TRBJ2-5, the CDR3 gives the full variable domain: ETGVTQSPTHLIKTRGQQVTLRCSSQSGHNTVSWYQQALGQGPQFIFQYYREEENGRGNFPPRFSGLQFPNYSSELNVNALELDDSALYLCASSLASGGETQYFGPGTRLLVL.

The CDR3 here is CASSPSATGPDTQYF. For the CDR3, the DNA is TGCGCCAGCAGCCCTAGTGCTACAGGCCCAGATACGCAGTATTTT. The gene calls are TRBV4-3 and TRBJ2-3, with a possible D match to TRBD1 (5 bases). This CDR3 spans 15 amino acids. The V end lost 4 bases, the J end lost 4 bases, and 15 bases lay between the germline ends. Germline V gives CDR1 LGHNA, CDR2 YSLEER.

The V call is TRBV7-2, the J call TRBJ2-5, with D unresolved. Germline CDR1 and CDR2: SGHTA and FQGNSA. Trimming left V 1 base short and J 1 base short, with 7 bases between. The length of the CDR3 is 14 residues. The CDR3 DNA follows: TGTGCCAGCAGCTTAGGGCCGATCCAAGAGACCCAGTACTTC. This codes for CASSLGPIQETQYF.